This passage covers 26 T cell receptor beta chains from one sample sequenced in a study of T cell responses to AZD1222 COVID-19 vaccine. Clones were sequenced by immunoSEQ multiplex PCR, and TCRdb holds only the in-frame ones, with some missing. The sample holds approximately 190,000 clones, almost 95% seen once. This specimen was peripheral blood, taken on day 0 of AZD1222 vaccination. These receptors were taken from an adult in good health.

The V gene is TRBV7-3, the J gene TRBJ2-7, with 9 bases aligning to TRBD1. There are 15 residues in the CDR3. Germline loops: CDR1 SGHTA, CDR2 FQGTGA. Losses at the gene ends were 6 bases for V and 2 bases for J; bases not matched to a gene: 8. The CDR3 bases are TGTGCCAGCAGGTACCGGGGACAGGGTACCTACGAGCAGTACTTC. Protein product: CASRYRGQGTYEQYF.

This clone was seen just once. V gene TRBV7-3 combines with J gene TRBJ1-1; the match to TRBD1 covers 8 bases. The CDR3 is 14 amino acids. Germline V lookup: CDR1 SGHTA, CDR2 FQGTGA. V was clipped by 4 bases and J by 1 base; unmatched bases: 2. Written as DNA, the CDR3 is TGTGCCAGCAGCTGGACAGGGACGAACACTGAAGCTTTCTTT. Protein: CASSWTGTNTEAFF.

The chain uses TRBV28 and TRBJ1-2, with a possible D match to TRBD1 (6 bases). Germline CDR1 MDHEN, CDR2 SYDVKM. V dropped 3 bases and J dropped 2 bases, with 10 bases sitting between them. The CDR3 sequence is 14 residues long. Here the CDR3 DNA reads TGTGCCAGCAGTTTGGGGGCAGGGAACTATGGCTACACCTTC. This gives the protein CASSLGAGNYGYTF.

The V gene is TRBV28, the J gene TRBJ2-5; D ambiguous. The CDR3 runs 15 residues. The V end was cut by 3 bases, the J end by 2 bases, with 13 bases between. CDR1 MDHEN and CDR2 SYDVKM come from the germline V gene. The chain's CDR3 is CASSLSHRMQETQYF. In DNA form, the CDR3 reads TGTGCCAGCAGTTTGTCCCATAGAATGCAAGAGACCCAGTACTTC.

This clone was seen once. CDR3 protein: CASSYRFSGANVLTF. For the CDR3, the DNA is TGTGCCAGCAGTTACCGGTTCTCTGGGGCCAACGTCCTGACTTTC. This rearrangement joins TRBV6-5 to TRBJ2-6; no firm D call. Germline-derived CDR1 and CDR2 are MNHEY and SVGAGI. With 2 bases removed from V and 0 bases from J, the gap between germline ends came to 5 bases. The CDR3 runs 15 residues.

The V gene is TRBV4-1, the J gene TRBJ2-3; 7 nucleotides agree with TRBD2. The ends lost 5 bases at V and 2 bases at J; junction bases unmatched: 4. Germline V gene data show CDR1 as MGHRA and CDR2 as YSYEKL. The length of the CDR3 is 14 residues. The CDR3 DNA reads as TGCGCCAGCAGCTCCGGGACTAACACAGATACGCAGTATTTT. Protein sequence: CASSSGTNTDTQYF.

This chain uses TRBV10-2 with TRBJ2-6; TRBD1 aligns across 7 bases. Germline V CDR1 and CDR2: WSHSY, SAAADI. The V gene end was trimmed by 9 bases and the J gene end by 5 bases; junction bases not matched to a gene: 4. This CDR3 spans 13 amino acids. Written as DNA, the CDR3 is TGCGCCAGAGGGGACAGCCGGGCCAACGTCCTGACTTTC. This gives the protein CARGDSRANVLTF.

This clone was seen once. The CDR3 bases are TGTGCCAGCAGAGGACAGGGGTCGAGCACTGAAGCTTTCTTT. Translating it yields CASRGQGSSTEAFF. The V and J genes are TRBV6-5 and TRBJ1-1; 9 bases are shared with TRBD1. Germline V gives CDR1 MNHEY, CDR2 SVGAGI. The V gene end was trimmed by 6 bases and the J gene end by 4 bases; junction bases not matched to a gene: 6. This CDR3 has 14 residues.

The chain employs TRBV7-8 and TRBJ1-4; D gene ambiguous. The germline CDR1 and CDR2 sequences are SGHVS and FQNEAQ. The CDR3 loop spans 14 amino acids. V lost 1 base, J lost 3 bases, and 6 bases lay in between. The CDR3 loop is CASSLVAANEKLFF. The CDR3 DNA sequence: TGTGCCAGCAGCTTAGTGGCAGCTAATGAAAAACTGTTTTTT.

This chain links TRBV28 with TRBJ2-7; 9 positions agree with TRBD1. Per germline, CDR1 MDHEN and CDR2 SYDVKM. The CDR3 is 14 residues long. V was clipped by 6 bases and J by 9 bases; unmatched bases: 12. DNA of the CDR3: TGTGCCAGCAGAAGTTCGGGACAGGGCCCGGGGCAGTACTTC. Its protein is CASRSSGQGPGQYF.

The chain joins TRBV7-3 to TRBJ1-5, with TRBD1 matching 7 bases. This CDR3 region has 15 residues. With V trimmed by 6 bases and J by 3 bases, 8 bases remained unmatched. Per germline, CDR1 SGHTA and CDR2 FQGTGA. The CDR3 reads CASRPNKGANQPQHF. CDR3 coding DNA: TGTGCCAGCAGGCCGAACAAGGGGGCCAATCAGCCCCAGCATTTT.

CDR3 sequence reads: CASSPYRGPSNQPQHF. CDR3 bases: TGTGCCAGCTCACCCTACAGGGGCCCTAGCAATCAGCCCCAGCATTTT. The chain has TRBV18 and TRBJ1-5, with 7 nucleotides matching TRBD1. From germline, CDR1 is KGHSH and CDR2 LQKENI. V was clipped by 3 bases and J by 0 bases; unmatched bases: 5. This CDR3 region has 16 residues.

This clone has only a few counts. The V and J genes are TRBV9 and TRBJ1-2; no clear D gene. V lost 0 bases, J lost 3 bases, and 18 bases lay in between. Germline V gene lookup returns CDR1 SGDLS and CDR2 YYNGEE. This CDR3 is built from 17 residues. The DNA for the CDR3 is TGTGCCAGCAGCGTAGGATGGGGATTTCAGGCTCACTATGGCTACACCTTC. Encoded protein: CASSVGWGFQAHYGYTF.

The chain is built from TRBV19 and TRBJ1-5; 8 positions agree with TRBD1. Looked up from germline, CDR1 is LNHDA and CDR2 is SQIVND (reference sequence). Trimming cost V 4 bases and J 7 bases; bases outside gene matches: 9. The CDR3 runs to 15 residues. Here the CDR3 DNA reads TGTGCCAGTAGTACGCAGGGGGCGCTGGGACAGCCCCAGCATTTT. Translation gives CASSTQGALGQPQHF.

The chain combines TRBV28 with TRBJ2-7, with 9 bases that match TRBD1. Per germline, CDR1 MDHEN and CDR2 SYDVKM. The CDR3 totals 15 residues. Losses at the gene ends were 6 bases for V and 3 bases for J; bases not matched to a gene: 9. Here the CDR3 DNA reads TGTGCCAGCAGCCCGTCGGGACAGGGACGCTACGAGCAGTACTTC. It codes for CASSPSGQGRYEQYF.

The rearrangement links TRBV7-9 to TRBJ1-1; possible D gene TRBD1, 5 bases. Looked up from germline, CDR1 is SEHNR and CDR2 is FQNEAQ (reference sequence). V lost 3 bases and J 8 bases, leaving 10 bases between the germline ends. CDR3 size: 12 residues. The CDR3 DNA sequence: TGTGCCAGCAGCTTTACAGGCACAGAAGCTTTCTTT. This encodes CASSFTGTEAFF.

This CDR3 reads CASAPRVGGDYGYTF. Here the CDR3 DNA reads TGTGCCTCAGCCCCTAGGGTAGGGGGGGACTATGGCTACACCTTC. This chain links TRBV15 with TRBJ1-2; D possibly corresponds to TRBD1 (6 bases). The CDR3 is made up of 15 amino acids. The V end lost 11 bases, the J end lost 3 bases, and 22 bases lay between the germline ends. CDR1 LNHNV and CDR2 YYDKDF come from the germline V gene (reference sequence).

The chain combines TRBV5-1 with TRBJ2-7, with D possibly TRBD1 on 6 matching bases. Trimming removed 2 bases at V and 3 bases at J, with 12 bases between. The germline V gene has CDR1 SGHRS and CDR2 YFSETQ. This CDR3 spans 14 amino acids. The CDR3 region is CASSFWGHNYEQYF. The CDR3 region has the DNA TGCGCCAGCAGCTTCTGGGGACACAACTACGAGCAGTACTTC.

This clone has more than one count but fewer than ten. The J gene is TRBJ1-1, the V gene TRBV3-1 (or the pseudogene TRBV3-2); 9 bases agree with TRBD1. CDR1 and CDR2 from the germline V gene are LGHDT and YNNKEL (reference sequence). There are 15 residues in the CDR3. After removal of 4 bases from V and 5 bases from J, the junction contained 8 bases not matched to a gene. The CDR3 sequence: CASSPGQGLGTEAFF. CDR3 in DNA: TGTGCCAGCAGCCCCGGACAGGGGTTGGGGACTGAAGCTTTCTTT.

Comments on this clone: The sample carries other DNA sequences with the same CDR3. The V call is TRBV19, the J call TRBJ1-5; no firm D call. The CDR3 length is 15 residues. Trimming left V 1 base short and J 1 base short, with 8 bases between. Germline V gene data show CDR1 as LNHDA and CDR2 as SQIVND (reference sequence). This CDR3 is CASSIATGSNQPQHF. The CDR3 DNA reads as TGTGCCAGTAGTATAGCTACGGGAAGCAATCAGCCCCAGCATTTT.

On this clone: Other nucleotide sequences in the sample specify the same CDR3. The chain uses TRBV5-1 and TRBJ2-6; D remains unclear. Germline V gives CDR1 SGHRS, CDR2 YFSETQ. CDR3 size: 15 residues. The germline V and J ends were trimmed by 0 bases and 4 bases, with 8 bases remaining between them. The CDR3 DNA reads TGCGCCAGCAGCTTGGAAGGGTCAGGGGCCAACGTCCTGACTTTC. Protein sequence: CASSLEGSGANVLTF.

The chain employs TRBV7-9 and TRBJ1-4, with D unresolved. In germline, CDR1 is SEHNR, CDR2 FQNEAQ (reference sequence). Deletions cut 5 bases from V and 4 bases from J, with 14 bases between. CDR3 length: 15 residues. The CDR3 here is CASSPGGRDNEKLFF. CDR3 coding DNA: TGTGCCAGCAGCCCGGGCGGAAGGGATAATGAAAAACTGTTTTTT.

The chain joins TRBV2 to TRBJ1-5; D gene uncertain. The V and J ends lost 5 bases and 6 bases respectively, with 11 bases between them. From germline, CDR1 is SNHLY and CDR2 FYNNEI. The length of the CDR3 is 13 residues. The CDR3 DNA reads as TGTGCCAGCAGTTATTCCACCGGTCAGCCCCAGCATTTT. Translating it yields CASSYSTGQPQHF.

The chain couples TRBV28 to TRBJ1-1; D is unclear. This CDR3 region has 14 residues. Per the germline V gene, CDR1 is MDHEN and CDR2 is SYDVKM. With 2 bases removed from V and 0 bases from J, the gap between germline ends came to 7 bases. In DNA form, the CDR3 reads TGTGCCAGCAGTTTACTGGAAATGAACACTGAAGCTTTCTTT. Amino acids: CASSLLEMNTEAFF. Drawing the rest from reference TRBV28 and TRBJ1-1, the complete variable domain is DVKVTQSSRYLVKRTGEKVFLECVQDMDHENMFWYRQDPGLGLRLIYFSYDVKMKEKGDIPEGYSVSREKKERFSLILESASTNQTSMYLCASSLLEMNTEAFFGQGTRLTVV.

This rearrangement joins TRBV28 to TRBJ2-7, with D tentatively TRBD2 (6 bases). The CDR3 spans 15 residues. Germline V gene sequence: CDR1 MDHEN, CDR2 SYDVKM. V was clipped by 6 bases and J by 3 bases, with 18 bases between them. CDR3 residues: CASSQPGGTHYEQYF. CDR3 bases: TGTGCCAGCAGCCAACCGGGCGGGACCCACTACGAGCAGTACTTC.

This clone was recorded only once. This chain uses TRBV7-9 with TRBJ1-4; D may be TRBD1 (5 bases). Germline lookup yields CDR1 SEHNR and CDR2 FQNEAQ (reference sequence). The V gene lost 2 bases and the J gene lost 8 bases, with 15 bases spanning the gap. The length of the CDR3 is 15 residues. DNA for the CDR3: TGTGCCAGCAGCTTACATGGCCAGGGTGGCGAAAAACTGTTTTTT. Protein sequence: CASSLHGQGGEKLFF.